The sequence of this TCR beta chain was determined in a study of blood T cell repertoires in COVID-19 (dated by TCRdb to the early 2020s). About the study as a whole: Collaborator samples came from the United States, Italy and Spain and covered acute and convalescent phases of COVID-19. The material from the prospective study consisted of cDNA or gDNA derived from T cells, B-cell-depleted T cells, or PBMCs. The dataset comprised deeply sampled blood TCRbeta repertoires from subjects exposed to, actively infected with, or recovered from COVID-19. The repertoires were released in a freely available public database intended as a resource for research on the immune response to SARS-CoV-2. The samples were drawn from the first 160 participants of the ongoing ImmuneRACE study and from 1,200 or so subjects provided by 6 global collaborators. Sample metadata almost always included a de-identified subject ID, COVID-19 status, age in years and sex. Where available, HLA class I and class II types were taken from metadata supplied by the sample provider and were not determined by assay-based typing.

Notes on this clone: This receptor's antigen is unknown. Base-call qualities are not available, and no considerably larger clone is one nucleotide away.

Participants in the prospective study were enrolled through a virtual design, were aged 18 to 89 years, and lived in approximately 25 United States geographic areas. Cohort assignment in the prospective study relied on participant-reported clinical history from a screening survey and a study questionnaire. Recovered participants in ImmuneRACE Cohort 3 were defined as having two consecutive negative NP/OP PCR tests, clearance from a healthcare professional, or resolution of symptoms. In the prospective study, mobile phlebotomists collected whole blood, serum and a nasopharyngeal or oropharyngeal swab from each participant. Participants in the prospective study had the option to provide additional blood draws and questionnaires over a roughly 2-month period. Before DNA extraction, prospective study blood samples were shipped either frozen or at room temperature. TCRbeta CDR3 regions were amplified from genomic DNA using the immunoSEQ Assay, a bias-controlled multiplex PCR. The authors' pipeline ran thus. The number of nucleated cells in each sample was estimated from the amplification of reference gene primers within the assay. Sequence reads were collapsed and filtered to measure the absolute abundance of every unique TCRbeta CDR3 rearrangement. For each sample, productive Simpson clonality was calculated by taking the square root of Simpson's diversity index across productive rearrangements. Imported from immuneACCESS, the table was reduced by TCRdb to in-frame sequences with V and J called. These copies leave out some clones; in studies compared against another copy, an unresolved V gene accounts for under half, and the cause of the remainder is not known. For V, J and clone size, that table is used; D and trimming come from the DNA. Counted in this sample were approximately 300,000 clones; around 90% of them appeared once. The ten largest clones add up to around a sixth of the sample.

The CDR1 and CDR2 encoded by the germline V gene are SGHAT and FQNNGV. The CDR3 numbers 14 residues from cysteine through phenylalanine. The DNA shown is the 42-base CDR3, in frame from base 1. Relative to germline, V is 0 bases shorter and J is 4 bases shorter, with 9 bases between their ends. What the study reported, not specific to this receptor: How much clinical and demographic metadata was included differed by source and by participant, and the metadata was provided uncurated.

This receptor chain uses TRBV11-2 and TRBJ2-5, and TRBD1 may be the D gene, going by 6 matching bases. The source of this sequence is a woman in her thirties who had recovered from COVID-19. Sequencing used PBMCs or T cells enriched from blood (not recorded which). Here the CDR3 is given as CASSLEGHRETQYF. The DNA reads as follows: TGTGCCAGCAGCTTAGAGGGACATAGAGAGACCCAGTACTTC.